This entry describes one T cell receptor (beta chain). Its antigen remains undetermined. One base away there is no much larger clone; base qualities are not given. The library relied on 5' RACE. TCRdb records Illumina HiSeq 2500 as the sequencer. The second PCR ran for roughly 7 to 11 cycles and used a J-beta primer mix along with a sample-barcoded 5' primer. A unique molecular identifier was introduced onto each TCR beta cDNA molecule by a template-switch 5' adaptor carrying 12 random nucleotides. Each sample yielded at least 3 million CDR3-containing paired-end reads. First-strand cDNA was synthesized from all RNA with the Mint cDNA synthesis kit, primed by a TRBC-specific oligonucleotide. Following uracil-DNA glycosylase treatment, a first 18-cycle PCR with universal primers M1SS and BC2_uni_R was performed on all cDNA. As for the original processing: For normalization, 1 million high-quality reads were randomly selected from each sample, with every read carrying a distinct molecular identifier. Instead of being binned into consensus sequences, reads that shared molecular identifiers were thrown out. MiTCR, with a Q25 quality threshold and the strictest error-elimination algorithm, was used for CDR3 identification, clonotype clustering and error correction. A nonparametric unseen species model with Euler transformation was used to estimate a lower bound on total TCR beta diversity. Starting from the raw public reads, TCRdb applied fastp trimming at Q25, assembled clones with MiXCR and retained in-frame beta chains. Rows merge per CDR3 protein into single entries with the most common DNA and genes. It is TCRdb's table, rather than the study itself, that gives the V and J calls and clone size. This sample holds approximately 800,000 distinct CDR3 sequences; around two thirds were observed only once. The biggest ten clones account for 28% of the sample.

The CDR3 measures 16 amino acids from cysteine to phenylalanine. Solely the CDR3 DNA is kept, with 48 bases framed from the first base. CDR1 and CDR2, per the germline V gene (reference sequence), are LGHDT and YNNKEL. Cut back by 3 bases and 3 bases, the V and J ends lie 15 bases apart. The data derive from a study of blood T cells in healthy people across ages (dated by TCRdb to 2013 to 2016). A note on the overall study: In model experiments, roughly one uniquely barcoded TCR beta cDNA molecule per two T cells was captured by template switching. Age-related changes in TCR beta repertoire diversity were measured in the study by deep sequencing normalized with unique cDNA molecular identifiers. The study analyzed two additional independent replicas of 1 million unique cDNA reads from the same blood draw for two donors, one aged 18 to 30 and one aged 80 or older. Donors of different ages were randomly distributed across sequencing lanes to avoid experimental bias. The donors were divided into four age groups: young (average roughly 15 years), middle-aged (almost 40), aged (about 60) and long-lived (about 90).

Overall study outcomes, separate from this receptor: Bulk unsorted PBMC profiling prevented conclusive comparison of naive and antigen-experienced compartments. Compared with the aged group, the long-lived group had more naive CD4+ T cells, fewer expanded clones and increased TCR diversity, suggesting age selection. Observed TCR beta diversity per million T cells fell roughly linearly with age, and a significant reduction was already apparent by age about 38. There was a strong correlation between observed TCR beta diversity and the percentage of naive T cells measured by flow cytometry. Estimates of total diversity from one million sequenced T cells were regarded as lower bounds and underestimates. Because the CMV infection status of the donors was unknown, age-related changes in expanded clonotypes may potentially have been confounded.

Donors were 30 to 45 systemically healthy Caucasian individuals from Russia aged roughly 6 to 100 years. Each donor gave approximately 9.3 milliliters of peripheral blood, collected into EDTA-treated Vacutainer tubes. Ficoll-Paque density-gradient centrifugation was used to isolate PBMCs, with at least 6.5 million per sample. Total RNA was extracted from PBMCs with Trizol reagent, with at least 6 micrograms obtained per sample. For every donor, flow cytometry on a PBMC aliquot measured the percentage of naive CD45RAhigh/CD27high T cells. The TCR was taken from a man aged 30-40 years in good health. Specimen: blood. The chain was built from TRBV3-1 and TRBJ2-1; a confident D gene designation cannot be given. The sequenced DNA: TGTGCCAGCAGCCAGAGCCCCCAGTCTAGCTACAATGAGCAGTTCTTC. Translated, it reads CASSQSPQSSYNEQFF.